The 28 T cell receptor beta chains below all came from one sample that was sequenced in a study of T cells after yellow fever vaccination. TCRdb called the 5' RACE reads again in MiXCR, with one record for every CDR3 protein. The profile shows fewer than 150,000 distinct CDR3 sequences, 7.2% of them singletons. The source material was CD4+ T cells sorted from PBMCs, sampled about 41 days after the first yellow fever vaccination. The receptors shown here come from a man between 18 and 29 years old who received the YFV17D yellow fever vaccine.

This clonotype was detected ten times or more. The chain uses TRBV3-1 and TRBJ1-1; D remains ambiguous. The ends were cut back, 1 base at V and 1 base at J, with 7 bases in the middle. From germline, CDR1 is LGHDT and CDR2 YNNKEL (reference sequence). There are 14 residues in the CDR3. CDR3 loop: CASSQASRNTEAFF. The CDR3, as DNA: TGTGCCAGCAGCCAAGCCAGCCGGAACACTGAAGCTTTCTTT. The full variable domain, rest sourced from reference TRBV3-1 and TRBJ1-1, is DTAVSQTPKYLVTQMGNDKSIKCEQNLGHDTMYWYKQDSKKFLKIMFSYNNKELIINETVPNRFSPKSPDKAHLNLHINSLELGDSAVYFCASSQASRNTEAFFGQGTRLTVV.

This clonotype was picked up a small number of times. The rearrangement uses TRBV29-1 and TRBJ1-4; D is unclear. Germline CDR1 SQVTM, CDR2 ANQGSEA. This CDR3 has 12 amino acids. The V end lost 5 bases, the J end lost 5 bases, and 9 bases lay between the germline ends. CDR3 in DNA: TGCAGCGTTCGAGCCCGAAATGAAAAACTGTTTTTT. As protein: CSVRARNEKLFF.

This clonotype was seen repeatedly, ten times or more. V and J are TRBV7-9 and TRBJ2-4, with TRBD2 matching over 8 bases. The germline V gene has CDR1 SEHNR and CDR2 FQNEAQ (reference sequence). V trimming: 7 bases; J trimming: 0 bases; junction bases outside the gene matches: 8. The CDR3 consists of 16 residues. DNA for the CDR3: TGTGCCAGCACGAGCCGGGGGGGCCTAGCCAAAAACATTCAGTACTTC. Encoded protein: CASTSRGGLAKNIQYF.

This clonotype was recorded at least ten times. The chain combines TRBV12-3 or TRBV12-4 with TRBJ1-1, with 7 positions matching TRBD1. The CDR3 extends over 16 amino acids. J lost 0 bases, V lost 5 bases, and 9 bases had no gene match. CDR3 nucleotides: TGTGCCAGCAGTCCTCTCCCGACAGGGTTGAACACTGAAGCTTTCTTT. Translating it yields CASSPLPTGLNTEAFF.

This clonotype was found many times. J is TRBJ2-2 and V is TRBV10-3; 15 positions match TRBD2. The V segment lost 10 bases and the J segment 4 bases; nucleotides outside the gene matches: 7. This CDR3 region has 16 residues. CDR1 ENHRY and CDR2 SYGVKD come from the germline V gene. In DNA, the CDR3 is TGTGCCACTCTTTCGGGACTAGCGGGGGGCACCGGGGAGCTGTTTTTT. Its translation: CATLSGLAGGTGELFF.

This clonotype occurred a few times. CDR3 protein: CASSQDFNYGYTF. Here the CDR3 DNA reads TGCGCCAGCAGCCAAGACTTTAACTATGGCTACACCTTC. The V gene is TRBV4-1, the J gene TRBJ1-2; D remains ambiguous. There are 13 residues in the CDR3. Germline CDR1 MGHRA, CDR2 YSYEKL. V was pared by 0 bases and J by 1 base, with 3 bases between.

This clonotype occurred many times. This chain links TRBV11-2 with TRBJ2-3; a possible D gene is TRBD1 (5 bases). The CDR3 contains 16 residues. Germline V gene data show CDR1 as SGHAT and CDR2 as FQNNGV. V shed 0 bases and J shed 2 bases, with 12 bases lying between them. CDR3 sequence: CASSLDLGQATDTQYF. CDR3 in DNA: TGTGCCAGCAGCTTAGACCTGGGGCAGGCCACAGATACGCAGTATTTT.

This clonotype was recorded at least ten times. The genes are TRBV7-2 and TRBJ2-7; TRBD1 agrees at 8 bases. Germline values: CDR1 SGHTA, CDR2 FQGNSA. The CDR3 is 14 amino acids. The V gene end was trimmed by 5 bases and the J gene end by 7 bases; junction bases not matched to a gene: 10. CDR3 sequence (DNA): TGTGCCAGCAGCGCCCCCGGGACAGGCGGGGAGCAGTACTTC. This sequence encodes CASSAPGTGGEQYF.

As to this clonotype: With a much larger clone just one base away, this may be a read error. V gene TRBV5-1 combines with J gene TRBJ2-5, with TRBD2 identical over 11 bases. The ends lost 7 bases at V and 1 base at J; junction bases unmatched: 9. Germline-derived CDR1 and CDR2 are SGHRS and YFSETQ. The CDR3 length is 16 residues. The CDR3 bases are TGCGCCAGCGGCGACCTAGCGGGGGGCTCCCAAGAGACCCAGTACTTC. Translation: CASGDLAGGSQETQYF.

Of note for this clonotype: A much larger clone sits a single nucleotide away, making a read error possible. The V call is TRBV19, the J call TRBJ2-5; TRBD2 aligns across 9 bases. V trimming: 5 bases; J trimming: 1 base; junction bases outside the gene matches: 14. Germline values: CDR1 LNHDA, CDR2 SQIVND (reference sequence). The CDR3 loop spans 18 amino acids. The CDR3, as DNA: TGTGCCAGTAGTTCACGACTAGCGGAGGCCCTGTCCCAAGAGACCCAGTACTTC. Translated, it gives CASSSRLAEALSQETQYF. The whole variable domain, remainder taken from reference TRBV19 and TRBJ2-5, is DGGITQSPKYLFRKEGQNVTLSCEQNLNHDAMYWYRQDPGQGLRLIYYSQIVNDFQKGDIAEGYSVSREKKESFPLTVTSAQKNPTAFYLCASSSRLAEALSQETQYFGPGTRLLVL.

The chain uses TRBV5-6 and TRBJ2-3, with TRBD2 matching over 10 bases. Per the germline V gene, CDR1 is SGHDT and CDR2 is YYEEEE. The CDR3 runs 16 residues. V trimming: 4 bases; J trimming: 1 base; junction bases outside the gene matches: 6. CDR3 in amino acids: CASSILLAGGTDTQYF. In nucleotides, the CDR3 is TGTGCCAGCAGCATTCTTCTAGCGGGGGGCACAGATACGCAGTATTTT.

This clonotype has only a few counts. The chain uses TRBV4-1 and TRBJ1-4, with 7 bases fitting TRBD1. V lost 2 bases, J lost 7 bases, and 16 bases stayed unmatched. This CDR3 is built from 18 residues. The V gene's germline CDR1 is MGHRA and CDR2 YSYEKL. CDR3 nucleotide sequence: TGCGCCAGCAGCCAAACCGGGACAGCTACTATGGGCCGTGAAAAACTGTTTTTT. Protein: CASSQTGTATMGREKLFF.

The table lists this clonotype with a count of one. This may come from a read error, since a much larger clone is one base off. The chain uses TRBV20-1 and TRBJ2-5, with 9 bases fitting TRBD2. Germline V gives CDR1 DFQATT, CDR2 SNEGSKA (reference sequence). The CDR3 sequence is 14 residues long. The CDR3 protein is CSARSGGYGETKYF. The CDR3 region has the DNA TGCAGTGCTAGGAGCGGGGGGTACGGAGAGACCAAGTACTTC.

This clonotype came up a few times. The CDR3: CSASGENEQYF. The CDR3 DNA reads TGCAGTGCTAGTGGGGAGAACGAGCAGTACTTC. The chain links TRBV20-1 to TRBJ2-7, with D maybe TRBD2 (5 bases). The CDR3 has 11 residues. Trimming took 3 bases from V and 5 from J, leaving 8 bases between them. Germline V gene data show CDR1 as DFQATT and CDR2 as SNEGSKA (reference sequence).

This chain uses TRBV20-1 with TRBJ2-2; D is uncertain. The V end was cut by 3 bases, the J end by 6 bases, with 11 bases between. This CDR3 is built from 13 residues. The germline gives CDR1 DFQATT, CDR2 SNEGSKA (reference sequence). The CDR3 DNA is TGCAGTGCTAGTCCTTTTCAGGCCGGGGAGCTGTTTTTT. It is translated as CSASPFQAGELFF.

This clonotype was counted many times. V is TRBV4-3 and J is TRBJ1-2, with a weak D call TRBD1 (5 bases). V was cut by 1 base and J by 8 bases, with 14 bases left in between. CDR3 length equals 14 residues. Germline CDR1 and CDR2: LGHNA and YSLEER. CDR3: CASSQGRSGAGYTF. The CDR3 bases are TGCGCCAGCAGCCAAGGCAGGAGTGGGGCCGGCTACACCTTC.

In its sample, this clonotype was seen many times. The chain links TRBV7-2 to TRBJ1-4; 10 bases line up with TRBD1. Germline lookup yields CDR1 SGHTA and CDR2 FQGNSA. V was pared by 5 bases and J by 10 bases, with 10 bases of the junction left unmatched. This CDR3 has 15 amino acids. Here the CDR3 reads CASSPQGQGTGKLFF. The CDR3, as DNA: TGTGCCAGCAGCCCACAGGGACAGGGGACCGGAAAACTGTTTTTT.

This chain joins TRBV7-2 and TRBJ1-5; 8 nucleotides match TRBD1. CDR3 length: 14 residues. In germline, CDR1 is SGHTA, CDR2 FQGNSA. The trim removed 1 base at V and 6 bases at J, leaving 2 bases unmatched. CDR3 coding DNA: TGTGCCAGCAGCTTAGGACAGGGGCTTCAGCCCCAGCATTTT. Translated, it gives CASSLGQGLQPQHF.

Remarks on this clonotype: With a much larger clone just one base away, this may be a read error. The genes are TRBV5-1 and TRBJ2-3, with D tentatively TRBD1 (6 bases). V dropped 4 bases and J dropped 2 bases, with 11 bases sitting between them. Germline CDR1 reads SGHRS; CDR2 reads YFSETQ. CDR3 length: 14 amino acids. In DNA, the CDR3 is TGCGCCAGCAGCCTGGACAGCCACACAGATACGCAGTATTTT. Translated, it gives CASSLDSHTDTQYF.

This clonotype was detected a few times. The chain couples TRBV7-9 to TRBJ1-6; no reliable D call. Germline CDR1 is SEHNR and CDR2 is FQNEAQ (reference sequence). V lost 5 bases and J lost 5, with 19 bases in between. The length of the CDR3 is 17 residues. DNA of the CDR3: TGTGCCAGCAGCCCGGGCCGATGGGTTCAGGATAATTCACCCCTCCACTTT. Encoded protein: CASSPGRWVQDNSPLHF. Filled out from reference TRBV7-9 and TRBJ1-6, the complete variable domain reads DTGVSQNPRHKITKRGQNVTFRCDPISEHNRLYWYRQTLGQGPEFLTYFQNEAQLEKSRLLSDRFSAERPKGSFSTLEIQRTEQGDSAMYLCASSPGRWVQDNSPLHFGNGTRLTVT.

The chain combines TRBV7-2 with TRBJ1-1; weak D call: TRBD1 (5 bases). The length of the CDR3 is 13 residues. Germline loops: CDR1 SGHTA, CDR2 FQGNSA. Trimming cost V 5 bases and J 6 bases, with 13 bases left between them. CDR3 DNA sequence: TGTGCCAGCAGCCCTGAAAGGGGAGCTGAAGCTTTCTTT. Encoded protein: CASSPERGAEAFF.

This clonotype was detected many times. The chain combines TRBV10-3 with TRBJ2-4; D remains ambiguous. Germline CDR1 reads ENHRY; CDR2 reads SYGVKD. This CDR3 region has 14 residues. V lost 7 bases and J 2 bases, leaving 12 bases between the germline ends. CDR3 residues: CAIIASNSKNIQYF. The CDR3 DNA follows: TGTGCCATCATCGCCTCAAATTCCAAAAACATTCAGTACTTC.

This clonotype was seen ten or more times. The CDR3 DNA reads as TGTGCCAGTCGGGACCGGGTTCGGGCAGAGACCCAGTACTTC. It encodes CASRDRVRAETQYF. This sequence joins TRBV6-2 or TRBV6-3 and TRBJ2-5, with D perhaps assigned TRBD1 or TRBD2 (5 bases each). The CDR3 totals 14 residues. Germline CDR1 is MNHEY and CDR2 is SVGEGT. Trimming shortened V by 9 bases and J by 4 bases, and 18 bases separated the two germline ends.

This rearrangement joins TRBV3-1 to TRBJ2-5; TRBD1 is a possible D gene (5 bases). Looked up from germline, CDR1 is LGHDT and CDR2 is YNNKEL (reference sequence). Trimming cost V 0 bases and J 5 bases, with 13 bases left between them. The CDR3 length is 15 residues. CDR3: CASSQEVIGVETQYF. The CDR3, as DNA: TGTGCCAGCAGCCAAGAAGTGATAGGGGTCGAGACCCAGTACTTC.

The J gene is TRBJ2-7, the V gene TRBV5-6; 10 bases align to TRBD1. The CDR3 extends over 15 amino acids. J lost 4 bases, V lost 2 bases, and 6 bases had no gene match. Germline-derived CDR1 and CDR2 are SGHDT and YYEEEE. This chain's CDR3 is CASSFGDRGLYEQYF. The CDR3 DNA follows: TGTGCCAGCAGCTTTGGGGACAGGGGACTTTACGAGCAGTACTTC.

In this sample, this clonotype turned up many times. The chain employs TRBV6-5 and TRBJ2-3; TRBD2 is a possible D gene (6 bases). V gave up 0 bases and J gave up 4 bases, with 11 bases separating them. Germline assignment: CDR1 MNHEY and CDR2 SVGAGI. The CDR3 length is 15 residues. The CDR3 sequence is CASSYSGLAADTQYF. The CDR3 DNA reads TGTGCCAGCAGTTACTCGGGGTTAGCGGCAGATACGCAGTATTTT.

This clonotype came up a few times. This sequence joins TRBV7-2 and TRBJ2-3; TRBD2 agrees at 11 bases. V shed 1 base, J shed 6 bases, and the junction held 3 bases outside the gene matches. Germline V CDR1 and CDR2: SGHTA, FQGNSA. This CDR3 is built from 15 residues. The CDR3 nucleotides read TGTGCCAGCAGCTTAGGACTAGCGGGGATTGATACGCAGTATTTT. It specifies CASSLGLAGIDTQYF.

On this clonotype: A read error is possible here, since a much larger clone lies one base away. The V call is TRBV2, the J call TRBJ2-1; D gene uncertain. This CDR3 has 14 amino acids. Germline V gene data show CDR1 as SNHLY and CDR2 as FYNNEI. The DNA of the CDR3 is TGTGCCAGCAGTACTCAGAGCTCCTACAATAAGCAGTTCTTC. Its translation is CASSTQSSYNKQFF. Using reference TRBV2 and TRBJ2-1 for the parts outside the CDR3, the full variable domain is EPEVTQTPSHQVTQMGQEVILRCVPISNHLYFYWYRQILGQKVEFLVSFYNNEISEKSEIFDDQFSVERPDGSNFTLKIRSTKLEDSAMYFCASSTQSSYNKQFFGPGTRLTVL.